A selection of T cell receptor beta chains follows, all from one sample in a study of shared clonotypes between healthy human individuals. Sequenced by immunoSEQ multiplex PCR; TCRdb stores in-frame clones only, minus some. The table lists roughly 650,000 clones, roughly 97% of them singletons, with 0.045% to 0.06% in the top ten. Sequencing used naive CD4+ T cells sorted from blood. Receptors were obtained from a woman in her thirties in good health. Each CDR3 is given with its conserved first and last residue. D genes are given only for firm matches. A clone size is listed for some rows: how often the clone was seen (once, few, many), or a class if it is expanded.

V: TRBV14; J: TRBJ1-2; D: NA; size: NA; DNA: TGTGCCAGCAGCCAAGAATTGGGGAATGGCTACACCTTC; CDR3: CASSQELGNGYTF
V: TRBV11-2; J: TRBJ2-2; D: TRBD2; size: NA; DNA: TGTGCCAGCAGCGATTCTAGCGGGAGGGCGGCCGGGGAGCTGTTTTTT; CDR3: CASSDSSGRAAGELFF
V: TRBV18; J: TRBJ1-1; D: NA; size: NA; DNA: TGTGCCAGCTCACCAGCCCAACTCACCGGCACTGAAGCTTTCTTT; CDR3: CASSPAQLTGTEAFF
V: TRBV2; J: TRBJ2-1; D: TRBD2; size: NA; DNA: TGTGCCAGCAGTGTTGCGGGAGGTACCTACAATGAGCAGTTCTTC; CDR3: CASSVAGGTYNEQFF
V: TRBV6-6; J: TRBJ1-2; D: NA; size: NA; DNA: TGTGCCAGCAGTAAGGACAGTTATGGCTACACCTTC; CDR3: CASSKDSYGYTF
V: TRBV6-1; J: TRBJ2-7; D: TRBD2; size: once; DNA: TGTGCCAGCAGGGGGACTAGCGGGACCTACGAGCAGTACTTC; CDR3: CASRGTSGTYEQYF
V: TRBV28; J: TRBJ2-7; D: TRBD2; size: NA; DNA: TGTGCCAGCAGCAGAAGCGGGAGTACGTACGAGCAGTACTTC; CDR3: CASSRSGSTYEQYF
V: TRBV11-2; J: TRBJ2-3; D: NA; size: NA; DNA: TGTGCCAGCAGCTTAGGACTCACAGATACGCAGTATTTT; CDR3: CASSLGLTDTQYF
V: TRBV5-4; J: TRBJ2-5; D: NA; size: NA; DNA: TGTGCCAGCAGCTTGGTTGGCAGCGGGCCGCGTCAGGAGACCCAGTACTTC; CDR3: CASSLVGSGPRQETQYF
V: TRBV10-3; J: TRBJ1-1; D: NA; size: NA; DNA: TGTGCCATCAGTGAAACAAAAAGGGGGTCCCTTGAAGCTTTCTTT; CDR3: CAISETKRGSLEAFF
V: TRBV7-9; J: TRBJ1-5; D: TRBD1; size: NA; DNA: TGTGCCAGCAGCTTATCCCCACTGGACAGGGAGAATCAGCCCCAGCATTTT; CDR3: CASSLSPLDRENQPQHF
V: TRBV7-6; J: TRBJ2-1; D: TRBD2; size: NA; DNA: TGTGCCAGCAGCTCCGAAGCCGGACTAGCAGGCGAGCAGTTCTTC; CDR3: CASSSEAGLAGEQFF
V: TRBV2; J: TRBJ2-7; D: NA; size: NA; DNA: TGTGCCAGCAGTTGGACGGAGGAGTACGAGCAGTACTTC; CDR3: CASSWTEEYEQYF
V: TRBV19; J: TRBJ2-2; D: TRBD1; size: NA; DNA: TGTGCCAGTAGACCGGGACAGGGGCCCACCGGGGAGCTGTTTTTT; CDR3: CASRPGQGPTGELFF